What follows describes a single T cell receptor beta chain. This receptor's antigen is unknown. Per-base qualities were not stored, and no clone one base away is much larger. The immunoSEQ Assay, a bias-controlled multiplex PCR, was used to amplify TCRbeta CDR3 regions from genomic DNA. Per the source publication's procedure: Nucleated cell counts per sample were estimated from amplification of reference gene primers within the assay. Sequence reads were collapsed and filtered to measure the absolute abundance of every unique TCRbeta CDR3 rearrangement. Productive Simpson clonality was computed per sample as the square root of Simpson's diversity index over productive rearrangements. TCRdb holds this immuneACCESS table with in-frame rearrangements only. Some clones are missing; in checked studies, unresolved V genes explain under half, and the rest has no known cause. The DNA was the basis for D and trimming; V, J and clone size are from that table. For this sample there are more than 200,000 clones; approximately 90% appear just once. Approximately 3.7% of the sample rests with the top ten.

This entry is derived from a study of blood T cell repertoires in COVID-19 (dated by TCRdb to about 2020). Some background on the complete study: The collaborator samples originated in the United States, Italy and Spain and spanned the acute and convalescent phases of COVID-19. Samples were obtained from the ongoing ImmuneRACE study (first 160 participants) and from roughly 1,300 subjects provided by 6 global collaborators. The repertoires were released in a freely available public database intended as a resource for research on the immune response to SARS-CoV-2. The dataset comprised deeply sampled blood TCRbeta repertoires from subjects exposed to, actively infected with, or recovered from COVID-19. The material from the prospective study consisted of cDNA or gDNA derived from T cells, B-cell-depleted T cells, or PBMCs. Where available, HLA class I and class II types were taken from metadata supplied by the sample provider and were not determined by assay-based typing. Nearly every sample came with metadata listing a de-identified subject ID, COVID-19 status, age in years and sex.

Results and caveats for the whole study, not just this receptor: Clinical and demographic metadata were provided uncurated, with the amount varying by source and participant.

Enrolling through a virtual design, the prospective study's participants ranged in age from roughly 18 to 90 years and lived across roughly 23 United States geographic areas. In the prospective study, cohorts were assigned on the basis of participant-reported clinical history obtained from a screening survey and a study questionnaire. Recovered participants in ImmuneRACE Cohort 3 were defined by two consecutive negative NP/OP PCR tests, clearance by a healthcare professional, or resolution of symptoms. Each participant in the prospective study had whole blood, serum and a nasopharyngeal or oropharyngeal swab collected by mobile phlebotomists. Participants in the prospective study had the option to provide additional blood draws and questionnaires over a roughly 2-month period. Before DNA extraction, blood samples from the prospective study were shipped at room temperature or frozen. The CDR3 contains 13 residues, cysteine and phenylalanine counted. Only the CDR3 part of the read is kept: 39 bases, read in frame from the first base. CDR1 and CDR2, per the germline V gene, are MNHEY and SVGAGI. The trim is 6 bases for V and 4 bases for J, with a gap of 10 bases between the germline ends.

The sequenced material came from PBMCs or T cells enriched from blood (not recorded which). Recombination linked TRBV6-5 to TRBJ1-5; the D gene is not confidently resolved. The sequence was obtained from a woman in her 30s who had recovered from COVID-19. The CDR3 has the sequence CASRYNKNQPQHF. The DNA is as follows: TGTGCCAGCAGATATAACAAGAATCAGCCCCAGCATTTT.